The next 23 T cell receptor beta chains were all read from a single sample in a study of T cell changes during pregnancy in multiple sclerosis. Clones were sequenced by immunoSEQ multiplex PCR, and TCRdb holds only the in-frame ones, with some missing. The sample consists of tens of thousands of clones, approximately 95% of them appearing once. The input for sequencing was CD4+ T cells from peripheral blood mononuclear cells, taken in the first trimester of pregnancy. The origin of the receptors is a female donor with multiple sclerosis, enrolled in a pregnancy study.

In its sample, this clone was seen a few times. The chain combines TRBV6-1 with TRBJ1-1; D uncertain. V was clipped by 6 bases and J by 2 bases, with 7 bases between them. CDR1 and CDR2 from the germline V gene are MNHNS and SASEGT. This CDR3 spans 12 amino acids. The CDR3 sequence: CASRETNTEAFF. CDR3 nucleotides: TGTGCCAGCAGGGAGACTAACACTGAAGCTTTCTTT.

This rearrangement joins TRBV19 to TRBJ1-2; 7 nucleotides agree with TRBD1. Trimming cost V 7 bases and J 6 bases; bases outside gene matches: 20. The germline V gene has CDR1 LNHDA and CDR2 SQIVND (reference sequence). This CDR3 contains 17 residues. The CDR3 reads CASITAPDRYHLDGYTF. The CDR3 DNA is TGTGCCAGTATAACGGCACCGGACAGGTATCATTTGGATGGCTACACCTTC.

The CDR3 here is CASSLSGSRGTSGVNEQFF. The DNA of the CDR3 is TGCGCCAGCAGCTTGTCCGGCTCCCGAGGGACTAGCGGGGTCAATGAGCAGTTCTTC. This chain links TRBV5-1 with TRBJ2-1, with 13 bases fitting TRBD2. J gave up 6 bases and V 1 base, and 13 bases lay outside the gene matches. Germline V gene sequence: CDR1 SGHRS, CDR2 YFSETQ. CDR3 length: 19 residues. Looking up the rest from reference TRBV5-1 and TRBJ2-1 gives the full variable domain: KAGVTQTPRYLIKTRGQQVTLSCSPISGHRSVSWYQQTPGQGLQFLFEYFSETQRNKGNFPGRFSGRQFSNSRSEMNVSTLELGDSALYLCASSLSGSRGTSGVNEQFFGPGTRLTVL.

V gene TRBV19 combines with J gene TRBJ2-3; 10 bases map to TRBD2. CDR1 and CDR2 from the germline V gene are LNHDA and SQIVND (reference sequence). This CDR3 is 15 amino acids long. With V trimmed by 7 bases and J by 1 base, 5 bases remained unmatched. The CDR3 spells CASTNGLAGTDTQYF. The CDR3 nucleotides are TGTGCCAGTACCAACGGACTAGCGGGCACAGATACGCAGTATTTT.

Written as DNA, the CDR3 is TGTGCCAGCAGCTTAGTTGGTCGGGGACAGCCCCAGCATTTT. Its translation: CASSLVGRGQPQHF. The chain has TRBV7-2 and TRBJ1-5; D not resolved. Germline CDR1 and CDR2: SGHTA and FQGNSA. Trimming took 1 base from V and 7 from J, leaving 11 bases between them. The CDR3 covers 14 residues.

The rearrangement joins TRBV6-8 to TRBJ2-1; 10 bases map to TRBD2. The CDR3 has 17 amino acids. The trim removed 0 bases at V and 9 bases at J, leaving 11 bases unmatched. Per the germline V gene, CDR1 is MNHGY and CDR2 is SAAAGT. As DNA, the CDR3 is TGTGCCAGCAGTTACTCGAGGTGCAGCGGGGGGGTCACTGAGCAGTTCTTC. This encodes CASSYSRCSGGVTEQFF.

Concerning this clone itself: A junction boundary mismatches the germline segment, possibly from a read error. In DNA, the CDR3 is TGTGCCAGCAGACAGGGGGCTTCATCCTCCGAGCAGTACTTC. Translation: CASRQGASSSEQYF. The gene calls are TRBV6-5 and TRBJ2-5; TRBD1 aligns across 9 bases. The J call is in doubt because the DNA end fits TRBJ2-7 better. The germline CDR1 and CDR2 sequences are MNHEY and SVGAGI. The CDR3 loop spans 14 amino acids.

The chain couples TRBV29-1 to TRBJ2-3; D remains ambiguous. The CDR3 has 10 residues. The germline CDR1 and CDR2 sequences are SQVTM and ANQGSEA. Trimming removed 4 bases at V and 4 bases at J, with 3 bases between. CDR3 protein: CSVGPDTQYF. The CDR3 nucleotides are TGCAGCGTTGGGCCAGATACGCAGTATTTT.

The genes are TRBV6-1 and TRBJ1-2, with TRBD1 as a possible D gene (5 bases). The length of the CDR3 is 13 residues. CDR1 is MNHNS, CDR2 SASEGT, per germline. Trimming left V 6 bases short and J 8 bases short, with 16 bases between. CDR3 nucleotides: TGTGCCAGCAGGCCATGGGGCAGTGCAGGCTACACCTTC. Translation: CASRPWGSAGYTF.

In this sample, this clone turned up once. The chain links TRBV27 to TRBJ1-2, with D possibly TRBD1 on 6 matching bases. There are 18 residues in the CDR3. Between the trimmed V and J ends, which lost 4 bases and 6 bases, there was a span of 27 bases. CDR1 and CDR2 (germline): MNHEY, SMNVEV (reference sequence). CDR3 DNA: TGTGCCAGCAGTTACGGGGGGGCGATTCACCCCGGCACCCATGGCTACACCTTC. It codes for CASSYGGAIHPGTHGYTF.

Concerning this clone: One junction end disagrees with the germline gene, perhaps due to a read error. The chain has TRBV6-1 and TRBJ1-5; D possibly corresponds to TRBD1 (6 bases). The CDR3 is 14 amino acids. CDR1 is MNHNS and CDR2 is SASEGT in the germline V gene. The CDR3 region is CVTSGGRGNQPQHF. The CDR3, as DNA: TGCGTCACGAGCGGGGGCCGGGGCAATCAGCCCCAGCATTTT.

The chain combines TRBV14 with TRBJ1-6, with 8 nucleotides matching TRBD1. V was clipped by 3 bases and J by 0 bases; unmatched bases: 7. This CDR3 comprises 18 residues. Per the germline V gene, CDR1 is SGHDN and CDR2 is FVKESK. The CDR3 here is CASSHLNRGSSYNSPLHF. The CDR3 coding sequence is TGTGCCAGCAGCCACCTAAACAGGGGGAGCTCCTATAATTCACCCCTCCACTTT.

This clone was detected only a few times. This chain uses TRBV14 with TRBJ2-1; D ambiguous. V dropped 2 bases and J dropped 6 bases, with 8 bases sitting between them. The CDR3 is 13 amino acids. Germline-derived CDR1 and CDR2 are SGHDN and FVKESK. The CDR3 reads CASSQRGTNEQFF. The CDR3 region has the DNA TGTGCCAGCAGCCAACGAGGAACCAATGAGCAGTTCTTC.

The V call is TRBV6-6, the J call TRBJ2-1; 11 bases line up with TRBD2. The CDR3 spans 14 residues. Germline values: CDR1 MNHNY, CDR2 SVGAGI (reference sequence). The J segment lost 9 bases and the V segment lost 11 bases, leaving 12 bases of the junction unmatched. CDR3 in DNA: TGTGCCCACGGCGAGCTAGCGGGGGGTTCTGAGCAGTTCTTC. This codes for CAHGELAGGSEQFF.

The CDR3 loop reads CAWSAGDNYGYTF. Here the CDR3 DNA reads TGTGCCTGGAGTGCGGGGGATAACTATGGCTACACCTTC. This chain uses TRBV30 with TRBJ1-2, with D maybe TRBD1 (5 bases). Trimming removed 1 base at V and 1 base at J, with 7 bases between. Germline V gives CDR1 GTSNPN, CDR2 SVGIG (reference sequence). The CDR3 length is 13 residues.

V gene TRBV14 combines with J gene TRBJ2-2; the match to TRBD2 covers 11 bases. This CDR3 has 18 residues. The trim removed 0 bases at V and 4 bases at J, leaving 7 bases unmatched. Germline CDR1 SGHDN, CDR2 FVKESK. CDR3 residues: CASSQESRLAGITGELFF. CDR3 bases: TGTGCCAGCAGCCAAGAGTCCAGACTAGCGGGGATCACCGGGGAGCTGTTTTTT.

This sequence joins TRBV4-2 and TRBJ1-2; D gene unclear. Trimming cost V 0 bases and J 2 bases, with 13 bases left between them. The germline gives CDR1 LGHNA, CDR2 YNFKEQ. This CDR3 region has 16 residues. The CDR3 nucleotides are TGTGCCAGCAGCCAAGATCCCACAGCGGTGAACTATGGCTACACCTTC. Translating it yields CASSQDPTAVNYGYTF.

V and J are TRBV5-1 and TRBJ1-4; a weak D match, TRBD1 (6 bases). Trimming shortened V by 4 bases and J by 8 bases, and 18 bases separated the two germline ends. This CDR3 has 15 amino acids. Germline CDR1 reads SGHRS; CDR2 reads YFSETQ. As DNA, the CDR3 is TGCGCCAGCAGCGAGAGACCAGGGGCGCGGGAAAAACTGTTTTTT. It is translated as CASSERPGAREKLFF.

The chain uses TRBV5-1 and TRBJ2-5, with 9 bases that match TRBD1. CDR1 SGHRS and CDR2 YFSETQ come from the germline V gene. This CDR3 contains 15 residues. With V trimmed by 0 bases and J by 5 bases, 5 bases remained unmatched. CDR3 protein: CASSLASTGGETQYF. CDR3 sequence (DNA): TGCGCCAGCAGCTTGGCGTCGACAGGGGGGGAGACCCAGTACTTC.

CDR3 loop: CASSSLQFPEKLFF. The CDR3 coding sequence is TGCGCCAGCAGCTCTCTCCAGTTTCCTGAAAAACTGTTTTTT. The V gene is TRBV5-1, the J gene TRBJ1-4; D not certain. Trimming left V 3 bases short and J 7 bases short, with 13 bases between. The CDR3 loop spans 14 amino acids. In germline, CDR1 is SGHRS, CDR2 YFSETQ.

This clone was observed a single time. The V call is TRBV4-2, the J call TRBJ1-1, with TRBD1 matching 8 bases. Germline trimming cut 1 base from V and 1 base from J; bases unmatched to any gene: 8. Per the germline V gene, CDR1 is LGHNA and CDR2 is YNFKEQ. CDR3 length: 17 amino acids. The CDR3 here is CASSQAPFDRGNTEAFF. CDR3 coding DNA: TGTGCCAGCAGCCAAGCGCCATTCGACAGGGGGAACACTGAAGCTTTCTTT.

The chain links TRBV6-5 to TRBJ1-1; D is possibly TRBD1 (5 bases). The CDR3 spans 13 residues. Germline loops: CDR1 MNHEY, CDR2 SVGAGI. V lost 6 bases, J lost 8 bases, and 16 bases lay in between. Written as DNA, the CDR3 is TGTGCCAGCAGCAGCAGGGTCCAGATCGAAGCTTTCTTT. The encoded protein is CASSSRVQIEAFF.

The CDR3 loop reads CASSRLGGTPTDTQYF. The DNA of the CDR3 is TGTGCCAGCAGCCGACTCGGGGGAACCCCCACAGATACGCAGTATTTT. The chain combines TRBV7-3 with TRBJ2-3, with D possibly being TRBD2 (6 bases). Germline V gene lookup returns CDR1 SGHTA and CDR2 FQGTGA. The CDR3 is 16 amino acids. The V and J ends lost 5 bases and 2 bases respectively, with 17 bases between them.